The 4 T cell receptor beta chains below were found in one sample sequenced in a study of blood T cells in healthy people across ages. Sample-barcoded 5' priming and a J-beta primer mix drove a second PCR of about 7 to 12 cycles. Via MiXCR, TCRdb re-called the 5' RACE reads, giving one row per CDR3 protein. Altogether some 750,000 distinct CDR3 sequences are present, about 20% being singletons, with the ten largest covering about 22%. The sample was blood. The receptors originated from a man aged 65 to 79 in good health.

This chain uses TRBV10-3 with TRBJ2-5; D gene unclear. The CDR3 contains 16 residues. Germline V CDR1 and CDR2: ENHRY, SYGVKD. With 6 bases removed from V and 4 bases from J, the gap between germline ends came to 21 bases. The CDR3 sequence: CAISNRDVAGRETQYF. The CDR3 DNA reads as TGTGCCATCAGCAACCGAGATGTAGCTGGGCGAGAGACCCAGTACTTC.

This clonotype has more than one count but fewer than ten. The rearrangement uses TRBV14 and TRBJ2-1; TRBD1 might be the D (5 bases). The CDR3 totals 15 residues. Between the trimmed V and J ends, which lost 4 bases and 7 bases, there was a span of 17 bases. Per the germline V gene, CDR1 is SGHDN and CDR2 is FVKESK. The CDR3 spells CASSRTQELRNEQFF. CDR3 sequence (DNA): TGTGCCAGCAGCCGTACACAGGAGCTCCGTAATGAGCAGTTCTTC.

This chain connects TRBV6-5 to TRBJ2-7, with TRBD1 matching over 7 bases. Germline trimming cut 2 bases from V and 4 bases from J; bases unmatched to any gene: 2. Germline CDR1 reads MNHEY; CDR2 reads SVGAGI. This CDR3 region has 13 residues. Here the CDR3 DNA reads TGTGCCAGCAGTTACGGGGACAGATACGAGCAGTACTTC. Translated: CASSYGDRYEQYF.

The chain combines TRBV4-2 with TRBJ2-3; unclear D gene. The CDR3 covers 16 residues. From germline, CDR1 is LGHNA and CDR2 YNFKEQ. Trimming took 3 bases from V and 0 from J, leaving 13 bases between them. For the CDR3, the DNA is TGTGCCAGCAGCCACCGCCCGGCAGCTAGCACAGATACGCAGTATTTT. Translated, it gives CASSHRPAASTDTQYF.